This T cell receptor beta chain was identified in a study of type 1 regulatory T cells. Worth noting for this clonotype: The antigen is not known.

MiXCR was run by TCRdb on the reads, yielding one entry per CDR3 protein. The sample lists about 68,000 distinct CDR3 sequences, 63% occurring once. Sample: cultured T cells, either the whole culture or a sorted T cell fraction (not recorded which). Subset reported: Tr1-enriched cell product generated in vitro against host alloantigens. The clonotype originates from a human donor in good health.

CDR3 nucleotide sequence: TGTGCCAGCAGCCGGACTAGCGGGAGGGAGTACGAGCAGTACTTC. It yields the protein CASSRTSGREYEQYF. This chain uses TRBV11-2 with TRBJ2-7; 15 bases align to TRBD2. There are 15 residues in the CDR3. V was clipped by 5 bases and J by 4 bases; unmatched bases: 3. Per germline, CDR1 SGHAT and CDR2 FQNNGV.